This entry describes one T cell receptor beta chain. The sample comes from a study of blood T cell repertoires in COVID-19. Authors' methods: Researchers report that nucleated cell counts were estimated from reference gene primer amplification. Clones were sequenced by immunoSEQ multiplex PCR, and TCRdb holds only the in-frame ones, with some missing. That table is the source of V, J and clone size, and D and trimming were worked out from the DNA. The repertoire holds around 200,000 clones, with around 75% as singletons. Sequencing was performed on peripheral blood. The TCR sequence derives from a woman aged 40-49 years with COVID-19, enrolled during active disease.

The CDR3, as DNA: TGTGCCAGTAGTATGGGGGCGGGAGCTGGCTACACCTTC. Protein product: CASSMGAGAGYTF. The J gene is TRBJ1-2, the V gene TRBV19; D might be TRBD1 (6 bases). The CDR3 is 13 residues long. Germline CDR1 reads LNHDA; CDR2 reads SQIVND (reference sequence). The germline V and J ends were trimmed by 3 bases and 7 bases, with 12 bases remaining between them.